This T cell receptor (beta chain) was observed in a study of blood T cell repertoires in COVID-19. Study background: Whether acute or convalescent, the COVID-19 samples came from the United States, Italy and Spain. In each case, the material was cDNA or gDNA derived from T cells, B-cell-depleted T cells, or PBMCs.

Trimming took 4 bases from V and 4 from J; bases not matched to a gene: 7. CDR3 length equals 15 residues. From germline, CDR1 is SGHKS and CDR2 YYEKEE (reference sequence). Measured with immunoSEQ multiplex PCR; TCRdb has only the in-frame clones, and not every one. The profile shows about 27,000 clones, around nine tenths of them singletons. The specimen sequenced was peripheral blood. This clonotype was obtained from a man between 65 and 79 years old with active COVID-19. The rearrangement links TRBV5-5 to TRBJ2-3; the match to TRBD1 covers 9 bases. The CDR3 region has the DNA TGTGCCAGCAGCAGGACAGGGGCCCCTCCAGATACGCAGTATTTT. This translates into CASSRTGAPPDTQYF.